Each of the 9 T cell receptor beta chains below was sequenced from the same sample in a study of CXCR3-negative and CXCR3-positive naive CD8 T cells. TRB cDNA was prepared as libraries by UMI-labeled 5' RACE. For each CDR3 protein, TCRdb gives one entry from its re-call of the 5' RACE reads, without DNA. The repertoire table contains some 130,000 distinct CDR3 sequences. Specimen: naive CXCR3- CD8+ T cells from blood. Subset defined: CD45RO-CCR7+CD27+CD95- naive CD8+ T cells lacking CXCR3 (TNR3-). The receptors stem from a human donor in good health. Some clones in this sample may be carry-over from other donors' samples.

This chain joins TRBV12-3 or TRBV12-4 and TRBJ2-7. The CDR3 has 12 residues. The CDR3 loop reads CASSLRNYEQYF.

The CDR3 region is CASSLEGQGLANEQFF. The chain is built from TRBV21-1 and TRBJ2-1; TCRdb designates TRBD1, a call that cannot be tested without DNA. TRBV21-1 is classified as a pseudogene. The CDR3 is 16 residues long.

The V and J genes are TRBV29-1 and TRBJ2-5; TCRdb designates TRBD1, a call that cannot be tested without DNA. From germline, CDR1 is SQVTM and CDR2 ANQGSEA. The CDR3 loop spans 12 amino acids. CDR3 in amino acids: CSTRTGGETQYF.

The rearrangement uses TRBV5-1 and TRBJ2-2. This CDR3 comprises 12 residues. The germline V gene encodes CDR1 SGHRS and CDR2 YFSETQ. CDR3: CASSPRSGELFF. Drawing the rest from reference TRBV5-1 and TRBJ2-2, the complete variable domain is KAGVTQTPRYLIKTRGQQVTLSCSPISGHRSVSWYQQTPGQGLQFLFEYFSETQRNKGNFPGRFSGRQFSNSRSEMNVSTLELGDSALYLCASSPRSGELFFGEGSRLTVL.

The chain joins TRBV7-9 to TRBJ2-7; no DNA is available, so the TRBD2 call from TCRdb remains unchecked. The CDR3 is made up of 17 amino acids. Germline CDR1 and CDR2: SEHNR and FQNEAQ (reference sequence). Here the CDR3 reads CASSFIPGTASSYEQYF.

V and J are TRBV5-1 and TRBJ1-3; TCRdb lists TRBD1, though no DNA is available to test this call. The CDR3 is 16 residues long. CDR1 is SGHRS, CDR2 YFSETQ, per germline. CDR3 residues: CASSSDRAFSGNTIYF.

The rearrangement uses TRBV27 and TRBJ1-1. The CDR3 covers 13 residues. Per germline, CDR1 MNHEY and CDR2 SMNVEV (reference sequence). CDR3 loop: CASSLAPYTEAFF.

The rearrangement links TRBV20-1 to TRBJ2-2. This CDR3 spans 15 amino acids. Germline V CDR1 and CDR2: DFQATT, SNEGSKA (reference sequence). The CDR3 loop is CSARDRIANTGELFF.

The CDR3 region is CASSLDFGVLDEQYF. This sequence joins TRBV7-9 and TRBJ2-7. The germline gives CDR1 SEHNR, CDR2 FQNEAQ (reference sequence). This CDR3 contains 15 residues.